A selection of T cell receptor beta chains follows, all from one sample in a study of beta chain features in type 1 diabetes. TCRdb keeps only in-frame clones here, not all; method: immunoSEQ multiplex PCR. The data hold roughly 260,000 clones, with roughly 11% observed a single time. The specimen sequenced was naive CD4+ T cells from blood. These receptors came from a man younger than 40 with type 1 diabetes. Each CDR3 is given with its conserved first and last residue. The D gene is left open where the match is weak. Size values are once, few and many counts, or a class for expanded clones, and some rows have none.

J: TRBJ1-6
size: NA
D: TRBD1
V: TRBV5-6
DNA: TGTGCCAGCAGCTTGAGGACAGGGCGCGTGAATTCACCCCTCCACTTT
CDR3: CASSLRTGRVNSPLHF

J: TRBJ1-1
size: NA
D: NA
V: TRBV7-9
DNA: TGTGCCAGCAGCACGATACGGGGAGCTCGGAAATTGAACACTGAAGCTTTCTTT
CDR3: CASSTIRGARKLNTEAFF

J: TRBJ1-1
size: few
D: TRBD1
V: TRBV7-2
DNA: TGTGCCAGCGCCCGGGACAGGAACACTGAAGCTTTCTTT
CDR3: CASARDRNTEAFF

J: TRBJ1-5
size: few
D: NA
V: TRBV30
DNA: TGTGCCTGGAGGAGGGATTTCCGGCAGCCCCAGCATTTT
CDR3: CAWRRDFRQPQHF

J: TRBJ2-4
size: NA
D: NA
V: TRBV7-2
DNA: TGTGCCAGCAGCTTAGCGCTAGTTGGAGACATTCAGTACTTC
CDR3: CASSLALVGDIQYF

J: TRBJ2-4
size: few
D: NA
V: TRBV5-6
DNA: TGTGCCAGCAGCCCACAGGTCCCCGGCAACATTCAGTACTTC
CDR3: CASSPQVPGNIQYF

J: TRBJ2-7
size: few
D: NA
V: TRBV7-2
DNA: TGTGCCAGCAGCTTACCCGGGAGAGCCTACGAGCAGTACTTC
CDR3: CASSLPGRAYEQYF

J: TRBJ1-5
size: NA
D: NA
V: TRBV19
DNA: TGTGCCAGTAGTACCAGGGAGGGAGGCAATCAGCCCCAGCATTTT
CDR3: CASSTREGGNQPQHF

J: TRBJ1-2
size: NA
D: NA
V: TRBV7-9
DNA: TGTGCCAGCAGCTCATTCGAGGTTAACTATGGCTACACCTTC
CDR3: CASSSFEVNYGYTF

J: TRBJ2-5
size: few
D: TRBD1
V: TRBV10-3
DNA: TGTGCCATTAGAACAGACAGGGAAGGAGAGACCCAGTACTTC
CDR3: CAIRTDREGETQYF

J: TRBJ2-3
size: NA
D: TRBD2
V: TRBV25-1
DNA: TGTGCCAGCAGGACAGCGGGGTCCACAGATACGCAGTATTTT
CDR3: CASRTAGSTDTQYF

J: TRBJ2-7
size: few
D: NA
V: TRBV21-1
DNA: TGTGCCAGCAGCAATGGACTTCTCGGCGAGCAGTACTTC
CDR3: CASSNGLLGEQYF

J: TRBJ1-2
size: few
D: TRBD1
V: TRBV18
DNA: TGTGCCAGCTCACCAAGTGAGGGGGCTGAGTATGGCTACACCTTC
CDR3: CASSPSEGAEYGYTF

J: TRBJ2-7
size: NA
D: TRBD1
V: TRBV14
DNA: TGTGCCAGCAGCCAGACAGGGTTTAGCGAGCAGTACTTC
CDR3: CASSQTGFSEQYF

J: TRBJ2-6
size: NA
D: NA
V: TRBV27
DNA: TGTGCCAGCAGTTTACAATACAGCTCTGGGGCCAACGTCCTGACTTTC
CDR3: CASSLQYSSGANVLTF

J: TRBJ1-4
size: few
D: NA
V: TRBV2
DNA: TGTGCCAGCAGTGATGAAGGGGGAATGAATGAAAAACTGTTTTTT
CDR3: CASSDEGGMNEKLFF

J: TRBJ1-1
size: NA
D: NA
V: TRBV2
DNA: TGTGCCAGCATGCTGGACACGCGCACTGAAGCTTTCTTT
CDR3: CASMLDTRTEAFF

J: TRBJ2-7
size: NA
D: NA
V: TRBV30
DNA: TGTGCCTGGAGTACTTTCTCCAGGGGCGAGCAGTACTTC
CDR3: CAWSTFSRGEQYF

J: TRBJ2-1
size: few
D: TRBD1
V: TRBV30
DNA: TGTGCCTCTTCCAGACAGGGTACCTACAATGAGCAGTTCTTC
CDR3: CASSRQGTYNEQFF

J: TRBJ2-7
size: NA
D: TRBD1
V: TRBV5-4
DNA: TGTGCCAGCAGCTTGGGACAGGGCGACGAGCAGTACTTC
CDR3: CASSLGQGDEQYF

J: TRBJ2-7
size: NA
D: NA
V: TRBV6-6
DNA: TGTGCCAGCAAATGGACAGCAGCATTCGCCGAGCAGTACTTC
CDR3: CASKWTAAFAEQYF

J: TRBJ2-3
size: NA
D: TRBD2
V: TRBV4-2
DNA: TGTGCCAGCAGCCAAAAAGCGGGGAGCACAGATACGCAGTATTTT
CDR3: CASSQKAGSTDTQYF

J: TRBJ2-7
size: few
D: NA
V: TRBV27
DNA: TGTGCCAGCAGTTCCGGGACTGCGGGCTCCTACGAGCAGTACTTC
CDR3: CASSSGTAGSYEQYF

J: TRBJ1-4
size: NA
D: NA
V: TRBV30
DNA: TGTGCCTGGAGTGCCCAGGGGAATGAAAAACTGTTTTTT
CDR3: CAWSAQGNEKLFF

J: TRBJ2-5
size: few
D: NA
V: TRBV28
DNA: TGTGCCAGCAGTTTCCTGGACAGACAAGAGACCCAGTACTTC
CDR3: CASSFLDRQETQYF

J: TRBJ2-7
size: few
D: TRBD1
V: TRBV30
DNA: TGTGCCCTCGGCCCCGGGACAGGGATCTACGAGCAGTACTTC
CDR3: CALGPGTGIYEQYF

J: TRBJ2-5
size: NA
D: NA
V: TRBV23-1
DNA: TGCGCCAGCAGTCAAGCGAGGGGAGCGGGGACCCAGTACTTC
CDR3: CASSQARGAGTQYF

J: TRBJ2-7
size: NA
D: NA
V: TRBV7-2
DNA: TGTGCCAGCAGCGCACTCCAGGGGAGTGGCGAGCAGTACTTC
CDR3: CASSALQGSGEQYF

J: TRBJ2-7
size: NA
D: TRBD1
V: TRBV7-2
DNA: TGTGCCAGCAGCCCGGACAGGGGGCGCGGCGAGCAGTACTTC
CDR3: CASSPDRGRGEQYF

J: TRBJ2-7
size: NA
D: NA
V: TRBV5-4
DNA: TGTGCCAGCAGCTTGCGGGGTTTCGGATCCTACGAGCAGTACTTC
CDR3: CASSLRGFGSYEQYF

J: TRBJ1-4
size: NA
D: NA
V: TRBV7-9
DNA: TGTGCCAGCAGCCAACCAGGGGATAATGAAAAACTGTTTTTT
CDR3: CASSQPGDNEKLFF

J: TRBJ1-1
size: NA
D: TRBD1
V: TRBV9
DNA: TGTGCCAGCAGCGTAGCGCGGGACAGGAACACTGAAGCTTTCTTT
CDR3: CASSVARDRNTEAFF

J: TRBJ2-1
size: NA
D: TRBD2
V: TRBV4-1
DNA: TGCGCCAGCAGCCAAGTAGCGGGGGGGAGGGATGAGCAGTTCTTC
CDR3: CASSQVAGGRDEQFF

J: TRBJ1-1
size: few
D: TRBD1
V: TRBV19
DNA: TGTGCCAGTAGTCCGGGACAGGGACGGAACACTGAAGCTTTCTTT
CDR3: CASSPGQGRNTEAFF

J: TRBJ2-5
size: NA
D: NA
V: TRBV19
DNA: TGTGCCAGTAGTATAGATCGGTTGGAGACCCAGTACTTC
CDR3: CASSIDRLETQYF

J: TRBJ1-2
size: NA
D: NA
V: TRBV28
DNA: TGTGCCAGCAGTTTAATGTGGGGCGGCTACACCTTC
CDR3: CASSLMWGGYTF

J: TRBJ1-6
size: NA
D: NA
V: TRBV2
DNA: TGTGCCAGCAGACTGGACAGACTTCATTCACCCCTCCACTTT
CDR3: CASRLDRLHSPLHF

J: TRBJ2-3
size: NA
D: TRBD2
V: TRBV6-5
DNA: TGTGCCAGCAGTGGACCCCGGACTAGCTGGGATACGCAGTATTTT
CDR3: CASSGPRTSWDTQYF

J: TRBJ1-5
size: few
D: NA
V: TRBV5-1
DNA: TGCGCCAGCAGCTTGGAGCCAGGGCCTCAGCCCCAGCATTTT
CDR3: CASSLEPGPQPQHF

J: TRBJ1-1
size: few
D: NA
V: TRBV7-9
DNA: TGTGCCAGCAGCTTACTCGTGAACACTGAAGCTTTCTTT
CDR3: CASSLLVNTEAFF

J: TRBJ2-1
size: few
D: TRBD2
V: TRBV29-1
DNA: TGCAGCGGAATTTGGACTAGCGGGGGCTACAATGAGCAGTTCTTC
CDR3: CSGIWTSGGYNEQFF

J: TRBJ2-1
size: NA
D: NA
V: TRBV6-1
DNA: TGTGCCAGCAGTGAGGAGGTGATGAGCTCCTACAATGAGCAGTTCTTC
CDR3: CASSEEVMSSYNEQFF

J: TRBJ1-1
size: NA
D: TRBD1
V: TRBV27
DNA: TGTGCCAGCAGCCTCTCGACAGGGGACGGGGCTTTCTTT
CDR3: CASSLSTGDGAFF

J: TRBJ2-1
size: NA
D: TRBD1
V: TRBV7-7
DNA: TGTGCTAGCAGCTTAGACACCGACAGGGTTAGGGAGCAGTTCTTC
CDR3: CASSLDTDRVREQFF

J: TRBJ1-2
size: NA
D: NA
V: TRBV5-1
DNA: TGCGCCAGCAGCTTGGGGTCCAGGTTCTATGGCTACACCTTC
CDR3: CASSLGSRFYGYTF

J: TRBJ1-1
size: few
D: TRBD1
V: TRBV9
DNA: TGTGCCAGCAACCCGGGACAGGTGAACACTGAAGCTTTCTTT
CDR3: CASNPGQVNTEAFF

J: TRBJ1-5
size: NA
D: NA
V: TRBV9
DNA: TGTGCCAGCAGCGTAGTGGACAGCGAAGAGCCCCAGCATTTT
CDR3: CASSVVDSEEPQHF

J: TRBJ2-3
size: NA
D: TRBD1
V: TRBV6-6
DNA: TGTGCCAGCAGTTCCCAGGGGGCAACAGATACGCAGTATTTT
CDR3: CASSSQGATDTQYF